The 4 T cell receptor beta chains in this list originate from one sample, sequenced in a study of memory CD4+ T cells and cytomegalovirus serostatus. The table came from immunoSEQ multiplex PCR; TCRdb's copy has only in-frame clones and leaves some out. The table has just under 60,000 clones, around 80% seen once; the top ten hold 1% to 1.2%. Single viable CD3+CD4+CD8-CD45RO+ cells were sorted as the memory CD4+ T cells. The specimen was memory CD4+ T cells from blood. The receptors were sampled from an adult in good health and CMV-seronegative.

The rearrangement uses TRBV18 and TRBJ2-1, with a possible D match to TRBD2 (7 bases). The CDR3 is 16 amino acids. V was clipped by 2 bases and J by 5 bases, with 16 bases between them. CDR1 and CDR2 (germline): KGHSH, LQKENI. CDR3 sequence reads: CASSPGVGGHNNEQFF. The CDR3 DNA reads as TGTGCCAGCTCACCAGGAGTGGGGGGGCATAACAATGAGCAGTTCTTC. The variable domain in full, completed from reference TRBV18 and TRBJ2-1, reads NAGVMQNPRHLVRRRGQEARLRCSPMKGHSHVYWYRQLPEEGLKFMVYLQKENIIDESGMPKERFSAEFPKEGPSILRIQQVVRGDSAAYFCASSPGVGGHNNEQFFGPGTRLTVL.

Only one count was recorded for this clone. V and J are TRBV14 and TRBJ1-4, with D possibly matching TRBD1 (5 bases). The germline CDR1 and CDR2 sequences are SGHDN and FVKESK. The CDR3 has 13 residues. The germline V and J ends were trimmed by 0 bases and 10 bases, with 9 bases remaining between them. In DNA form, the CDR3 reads TGTGCCAGCAGCCAAGATCGGGGGACAAAACTGTTTTTT. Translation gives CASSQDRGTKLFF.

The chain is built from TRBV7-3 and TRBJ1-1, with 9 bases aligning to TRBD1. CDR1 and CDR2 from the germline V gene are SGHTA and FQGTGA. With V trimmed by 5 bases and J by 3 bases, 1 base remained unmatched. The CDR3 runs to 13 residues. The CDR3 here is CASSRTGDTEAFF. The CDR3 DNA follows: TGTGCCAGCAGCCGGACAGGGGACACTGAAGCTTTCTTT.

The CDR3 sequence is CATSRDAASPYNEQFF. Here the CDR3 DNA reads TGTGCCACCAGCAGAGATGCAGCGTCTCCCTACAATGAGCAGTTCTTC. The genes are TRBV15 and TRBJ2-1; no clear D. Trimming cost V 0 bases and J 2 bases, with 11 bases left between them. Germline V gives CDR1 LNHNV, CDR2 YYDKDF (reference sequence). CDR3 length: 16 amino acids.